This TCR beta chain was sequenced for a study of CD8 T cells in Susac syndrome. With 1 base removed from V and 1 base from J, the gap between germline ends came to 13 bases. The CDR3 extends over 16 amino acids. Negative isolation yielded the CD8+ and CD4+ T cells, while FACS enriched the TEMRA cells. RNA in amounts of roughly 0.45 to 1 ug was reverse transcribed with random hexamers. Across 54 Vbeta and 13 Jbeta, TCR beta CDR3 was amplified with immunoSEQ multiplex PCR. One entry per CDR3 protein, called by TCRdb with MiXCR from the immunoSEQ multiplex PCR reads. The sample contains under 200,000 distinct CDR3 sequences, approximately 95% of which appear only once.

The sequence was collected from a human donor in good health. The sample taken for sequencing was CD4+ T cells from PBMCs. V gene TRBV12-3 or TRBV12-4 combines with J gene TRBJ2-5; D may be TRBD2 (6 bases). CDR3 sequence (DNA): TGTGCCAGCAGTTTAGGGGCAGGGACTCTCCAAGAGACCCAGTACTTC. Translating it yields CASSLGAGTLQETQYF.